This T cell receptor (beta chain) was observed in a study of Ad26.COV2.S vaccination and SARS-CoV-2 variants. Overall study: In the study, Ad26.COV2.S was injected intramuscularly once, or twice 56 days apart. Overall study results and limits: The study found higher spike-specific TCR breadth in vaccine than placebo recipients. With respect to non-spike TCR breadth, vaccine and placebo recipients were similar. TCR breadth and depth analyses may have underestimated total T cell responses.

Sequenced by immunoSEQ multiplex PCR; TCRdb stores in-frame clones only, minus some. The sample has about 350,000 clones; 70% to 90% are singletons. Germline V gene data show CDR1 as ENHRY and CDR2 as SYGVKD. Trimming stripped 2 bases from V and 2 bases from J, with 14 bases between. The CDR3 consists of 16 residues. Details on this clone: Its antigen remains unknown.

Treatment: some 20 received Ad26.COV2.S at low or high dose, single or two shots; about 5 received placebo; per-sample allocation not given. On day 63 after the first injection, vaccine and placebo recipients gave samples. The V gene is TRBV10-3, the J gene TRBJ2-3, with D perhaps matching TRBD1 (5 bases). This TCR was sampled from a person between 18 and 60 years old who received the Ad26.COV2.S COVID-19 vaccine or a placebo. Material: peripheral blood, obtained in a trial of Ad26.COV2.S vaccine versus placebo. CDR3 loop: CAISEISGASTDTQYF. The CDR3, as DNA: TGTGCCATCAGTGAGATCAGTGGGGCATCCACAGATACGCAGTATTTT.